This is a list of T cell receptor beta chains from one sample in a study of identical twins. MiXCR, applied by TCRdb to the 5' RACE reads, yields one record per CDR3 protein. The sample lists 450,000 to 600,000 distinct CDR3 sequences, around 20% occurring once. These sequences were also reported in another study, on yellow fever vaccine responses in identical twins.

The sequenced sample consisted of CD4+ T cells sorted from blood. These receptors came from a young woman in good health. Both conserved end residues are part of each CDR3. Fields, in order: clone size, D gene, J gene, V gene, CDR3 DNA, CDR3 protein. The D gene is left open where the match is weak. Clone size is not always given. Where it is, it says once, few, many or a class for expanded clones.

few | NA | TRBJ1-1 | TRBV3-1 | TGTGCCAGCAGCCCCCCGGGGACCACGAACACTGAAGCTTTCTTT | CASSPPGTTNTEAFF
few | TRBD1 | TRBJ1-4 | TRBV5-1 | TGCGCCAGCAGCACTGGACAGGGGGGAACTAATGAAAAACTGTTTTTT | CASSTGQGGTNEKLFF
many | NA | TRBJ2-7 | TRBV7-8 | TGTGCCAGCAGCTTAGGTGGGGTCGTCTCCTACGAGCAGTACTTC | CASSLGGVVSYEQYF
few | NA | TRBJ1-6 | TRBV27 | TGTGCCAGCAGTTTTGGCTCCAATTCACCCCTCCACTTT | CASSFGSNSPLHF
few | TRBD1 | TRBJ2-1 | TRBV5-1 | TGCGCCAGTTCCACAGGGGGCGGGAACAATGAGCAGTTCTTC | CASSTGGGNNEQFF
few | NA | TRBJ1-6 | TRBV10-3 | TGTGCCATCAGAATGGAAGGGACCGGCGGTTCACCCCTCCACTTT | CAIRMEGTGGSPLHF
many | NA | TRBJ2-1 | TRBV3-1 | TGTGCCAGCAGCCAAGGCAGCTACGGTGAGCAGTTCTTC | CASSQGSYGEQFF
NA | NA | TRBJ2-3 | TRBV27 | TGTGCCAGCAGTTCATGGGATTCCACAGATACGCAATATTTT | CASSSWDSTDTQYF
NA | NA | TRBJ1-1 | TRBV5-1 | TGCGCCAGCAGCCGACTCGGTGGGGAGAACACTGAAGCTTTCTTT | CASSRLGGENTEAFF
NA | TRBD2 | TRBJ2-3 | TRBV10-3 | TGTGCCATCAGAAGGGGAGCGGGAACAGATACGCAGTATTTT | CAIRRGAGTDTQYF
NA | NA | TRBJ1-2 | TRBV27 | TGTGCCAGCAGTTTCAACGGGCTGCATGGCTACACCTTC | CASSFNGLHGYTF
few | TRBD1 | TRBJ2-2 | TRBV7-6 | TGTGCCAGCAGGCGTACAGGGGGCATCGACACCGGGGAGCTGTTTTTT | CASRRTGGIDTGELFF
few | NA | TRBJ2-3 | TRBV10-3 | TGTGCCATCAGTGACCTCCCCTCGGGGGCAGATACGCAGTATTTT | CAISDLPSGADTQYF
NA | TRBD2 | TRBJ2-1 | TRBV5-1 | TGCGCCAGCAGCTCGCCGGGGGGACTAGCCTCCAATGAGCAGTTCTTC | CASSSPGGLASNEQFF
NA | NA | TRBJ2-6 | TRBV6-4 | TGTGCCAGCAGTCCTACTCCCGGGCCCGGGGCCAACGTCCTGACTTTC | CASSPTPGPGANVLTF
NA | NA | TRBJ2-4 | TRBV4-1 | TGCGCCAGCAGCCAAGAGAGTTGGGCTCGTTCGGTCAAAAACATTCAGTACTTC | CASSQESWARSVKNIQYF
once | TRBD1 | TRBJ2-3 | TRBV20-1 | TGCAGTGCTAGTACCAGGGGACAGACAGATACGCAGTATTTT | CSASTRGQTDTQYF
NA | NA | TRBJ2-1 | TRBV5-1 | TGCGCCAGCACGGTCGGGACTTCCTACAATGAGCAGTTCTTC | CASTVGTSYNEQFF
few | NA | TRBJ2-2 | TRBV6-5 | TGTGCCAGCAGTTACTGGGGACTTCCAACCGGGGAGCTGTTTTTT | CASSYWGLPTGELFF